These 22 T cell receptor beta chains share one sample of origin, sequenced in a study of breast tumors, draining lymph nodes, adjacent tissues. TCRdb re-called the multiplex PCR reads with MiXCR, one entry per CDR3 protein. The sample records about 180,000 distinct CDR3 sequences, 25% to 40% being singletons. Axillary draining lymph nodes of breast cancer patients supplied the node samples. The sample was axillary lymph node tissue. These receptors came from a female donor with breast cancer. Some clones in this sample may be carry-over from other donors' samples.

This clonotype was observed a handful of times. A much more abundant neighbour one base away suggests this may be a read error. The chain recombines TRBV7-9 with TRBJ2-6; 14 bases map to TRBD2. This CDR3 comprises 20 residues. Germline V CDR1 and CDR2: SEHNR, FQNEAQ (reference sequence). CDR3 residues: CASSPGLAGGGRSRANVLTF. The CDR3 bases are TGTGCCAGCAGCCCCGGACTAGCGGGGGGCGGCCGCTCTCGGGCCAACGTCCTGACTTTC.

The sample holds many counts of this clonotype. The chain couples TRBV27 to TRBJ2-6; D possibly matches TRBD1 or TRBD2 (5 bases each). Germline CDR1 MNHEY, CDR2 SMNVEV (reference sequence). The CDR3 extends over 19 amino acids. V lost 6 bases and J 0 bases, leaving 21 bases between the germline ends. The DNA of the CDR3 is TGTGCCAGCAGACCAGACGGGGCCCAACTCCTCTCTGGGGCCAACGTCCTGACTTTC. Translating gives CASRPDGAQLLSGANVLTF. The full variable domain, rest sourced from reference TRBV27 and TRBJ2-6, is EAQVTQNPRYLITVTGKKLTVTCSQNMNHEYMSWYRQDPGLGLRQIYYSMNVEVTDKGDVPEGYKVSRKEKRNFPLILESPSPNQTSLYFCASRPDGAQLLSGANVLTFGAGSRLTVL.

This clonotype was counted at least ten times. This chain joins TRBV5-6 and TRBJ1-2; 7 nucleotides agree with TRBD1. Germline lookup yields CDR1 SGHDT and CDR2 YYEEEE. This CDR3 has 14 residues. The J segment lost 4 bases and the V segment lost 4 bases, leaving 7 bases of the junction unmatched. The CDR3 loop reads CASSDGTVIYGYTF. CDR3 in DNA: TGTGCCAGCAGCGACGGGACAGTCATCTATGGCTACACCTTC.

This clonotype was found a few times. The V call is TRBV2, the J call TRBJ2-3, with 11 bases aligning to TRBD2. V was clipped by 3 bases and J by 4 bases; unmatched bases: 3. Germline CDR1 is SNHLY and CDR2 is FYNNEI. This CDR3 has 15 amino acids. The CDR3 DNA follows: TGTGCCAGCAGTGAGCTAGCGGGAGGAGCAGATACGCAGTATTTT. Residues: CASSELAGGADTQYF.

The CDR3: CASSESWNTEAFF. In DNA, the CDR3 is TGTGCCAGCAGTGAATCCTGGAACACTGAAGCTTTCTTT. This chain joins TRBV6-1 and TRBJ1-1; D unresolved. Germline-derived CDR1 and CDR2 are MNHNS and SASEGT. The ends were cut back, 2 bases at V and 1 base at J, with 5 bases in the middle. The CDR3 length is 13 residues.

Ten or more counts support this clonotype. The V call is TRBV28, the J call TRBJ2-1; TRBD1 matches 10 bases. V shed 3 bases, J shed 6 bases, and the junction held 11 bases outside the gene matches. The germline CDR1 and CDR2 sequences are MDHEN and SYDVKM. The CDR3 totals 17 residues. The CDR3 here is CASSLGWGTGVGNEQFF. The CDR3 DNA reads as TGTGCCAGCAGTTTGGGTTGGGGGACAGGGGTAGGCAATGAGCAGTTCTTC.

In its sample, this clonotype was seen many times. This CDR3 is CASRLGTNEKLFF. The CDR3 DNA is TGTGCCAGCAGGCTAGGGACTAATGAAAAACTGTTTTTT. This chain uses TRBV3-1 with TRBJ1-4; D gene uncertain. Germline V lookup: CDR1 LGHDT, CDR2 YNNKEL (reference sequence). Trimming stripped 6 bases from V and 2 bases from J, with 7 bases between. The CDR3 is 13 amino acids.

This clonotype was counted ten times or more. J is TRBJ2-5 and V is TRBV10-3, with D possibly matching TRBD1 (5 bases). V lost 6 bases and J lost 0, with 8 bases in between. CDR1 and CDR2 (germline): ENHRY, SYGVKD. The CDR3 covers 13 residues. This CDR3 reads CAIRGPDQETQYF. The CDR3 DNA sequence: TGTGCCATCAGGGGGCCAGACCAAGAGACCCAGTACTTC.

The gene calls are TRBV11-2 and TRBJ2-3, with a possible D match to TRBD2 (7 bases). CDR3 length: 14 residues. Germline CDR1 SGHAT, CDR2 FQNNGV. The V gene lost 5 bases and the J gene lost 7 bases, with 16 bases spanning the gap. The CDR3 nucleotides are TGTGCCAGCAGCGACGGGGGGCGGCTTAATACGCAGTATTTT. The encoded protein is CASSDGGRLNTQYF.

For this clonotype: One base away lies a much larger clone, so this may be a sequencing read error. The V call is TRBV11-3, the J call TRBJ2-3, with D uncertain. The CDR3 extends over 16 amino acids. The germline gives CDR1 SGHNT, CDR2 YENEEA. Trimming removed 1 base at V and 4 bases at J, with 15 bases between. The CDR3 DNA reads TGTGCCAGCAGCTTAGGCCCCGAACCAGCCTCAGATACGCAGTATTTT. Translation: CASSLGPEPASDTQYF.

This chain joins TRBV7-9 and TRBJ2-3; possibly TRBD2 for D (6 bases). In germline, CDR1 is SEHNR, CDR2 FQNEAQ (reference sequence). The CDR3 spans 15 residues. Trimming pared 1 base from V and 0 bases from J, leaving 8 bases between. CDR3: CASSLGGISTDTQYF. DNA of the CDR3: TGTGCCAGCAGCTTAGGCGGGATTAGCACAGATACGCAGTATTTT. Full variable domain (remainder filled in from reference TRBV7-9 and TRBJ2-3): DTGVSQNPRHKITKRGQNVTFRCDPISEHNRLYWYRQTLGQGPEFLTYFQNEAQLEKSRLLSDRFSAERPKGSFSTLEIQRTEQGDSAMYLCASSLGGISTDTQYFGPGTRLTVL.

The chain joins TRBV19 to TRBJ2-1; weak D call: TRBD2 (6 bases). Trimming pared 4 bases from V and 0 bases from J, leaving 10 bases between. Germline CDR1 is LNHDA and CDR2 is SQIVND (reference sequence). The CDR3 runs to 15 residues. CDR3 nucleotide sequence: TGTGCCAGTAGTAGGGTGGGGGGCTCCTACAATGAGCAGTTCTTC. Translating it yields CASSRVGGSYNEQFF.

The V call is TRBV4-1, the J call TRBJ2-1; TRBD1 aligns across 11 bases. This CDR3 comprises 16 residues. The junction had 5 bases not matched to a gene; V was cut back by 3 bases and J by 4 bases. Germline lookup yields CDR1 MGHRA and CDR2 YSYEKL. CDR3 sequence: CASSHIGQGAYNEQFF. The CDR3 nucleotides read TGCGCCAGCAGCCACATAGGACAGGGGGCGTACAATGAGCAGTTCTTC.

Regarding this clonotype: This clone may be a read error of a much larger clone one base away. The rearrangement uses TRBV2 and TRBJ2-1, with a tentative D call TRBD2 (5 bases). The CDR3 totals 14 residues. Trimming pared 8 bases from V and 8 bases from J, leaving 19 bases between. Germline-derived CDR1 and CDR2 are SNHLY and FYNNEI. In DNA form, the CDR3 reads TGTGCCAGCCGTGTGGAGGTTGAATCCGATGAGCAGTTCTTC. Translation gives CASRVEVESDEQFF.

This clonotype was recorded only once. It may be a read error: a sequence one base away is much more abundant. This chain joins TRBV11-3 and TRBJ2-1; TRBD2 might be the D (5 bases). Germline lookup yields CDR1 SGHNT and CDR2 YENEEA. Trimming stripped 2 bases from V and 1 base from J, with 12 bases between. This CDR3 contains 16 residues. As DNA, the CDR3 is TGTGCCAGCAGCTTACCAGCGGTGGCGTCCTACAATGAGCAGTTCTTC. Its translation: CASSLPAVASYNEQFF. Full variable domain (rest looked up from reference TRBV11-3 and TRBJ2-1): EAGVVQSPRYKIIEKKQPVAFWCNPISGHNTLYWYLQNLGQGPELLIRYENEEAVDDSQLPKDRFSAERLKGVDSTLKIQPAELGDSAVYLCASSLPAVASYNEQFFGPGTRLTVL.

This clonotype appeared many times. The V and J genes are TRBV6-5 and TRBJ2-1; TRBD2 matches at 7 bases. Trimming removed 8 bases from V and 8 bases from J; junction bases left unmatched: 9. Germline lookup yields CDR1 MNHEY and CDR2 SVGAGI. The CDR3 loop spans 13 amino acids. CDR3 in amino acids: CASSSNGGDEQFF. CDR3 in DNA: TGTGCCAGCTCATCGAATGGGGGGGATGAGCAGTTCTTC.

In the case of this clonotype: A much bigger clone sits one base away, suggesting this may be a read error. This chain joins TRBV5-6 and TRBJ2-1, with D hard to call. CDR1 and CDR2 (germline): SGHDT, YYEEEE. Trimming stripped 2 bases from V and 6 bases from J, with 12 bases between. This CDR3 spans 14 amino acids. CDR3 nucleotides: TGTGCCAGCAGCTTTGAGGAGAACACCAATGAGCAGTTCTTC. Translated: CASSFEENTNEQFF.

This clonotype has at least ten counts. Written as DNA, the CDR3 is TGTGCCAGCAGTGAAGCGACAGGGGAATATGGCTACACCTTC. Its protein product is CASSEATGEYGYTF. V and J are TRBV2 and TRBJ1-2; 8 bases fit TRBD1. Germline trimming cut 0 bases from V and 5 bases from J; bases unmatched to any gene: 2. Looked up from germline, CDR1 is SNHLY and CDR2 is FYNNEI. The CDR3 runs to 14 residues.

With regard to this clonotype: A read error may explain this, as a much larger clone is one base away. The conserved phenylalanine or tryptophan is not found at the CDR3 terminus, so this likely reflects a read error. This chain links TRBV5-4 with TRBJ2-1, with 8 bases lining up with TRBD2. The CDR3 totals 14 residues. Germline V gene sequence: CDR1 SGHNT, CDR2 YYREEE (reference sequence). J was trimmed by 5 bases and V by 0 bases; bases with no gene match: 1. This CDR3 reads CASSLELADNEQFL. CDR3 DNA sequence: TGTGCCAGCAGCTTGGAACTAGCGGACAATGAGCAGTTCCTC.

This chain joins TRBV28 and TRBJ2-5; D perhaps matches TRBD2 (5 bases). The CDR3 has 11 residues. Germline lookup yields CDR1 MDHEN and CDR2 SYDVKM. With 11 bases removed from V and 5 bases from J, the gap between germline ends came to 12 bases. The DNA of the CDR3 is TGTGCCGTAGGGAGATTTGAGACCCAGTACTTC. Translating it yields CAVGRFETQYF.

This clonotype was recorded many times. The V and J genes are TRBV4-1 and TRBJ1-4; 7 nucleotides match TRBD1. The CDR3 length is 17 residues. The V and J ends lost 0 bases and 2 bases, in that order; junction bases with no gene match: 6. CDR1 MGHRA and CDR2 YSYEKL come from the germline V gene. The CDR3: CASSQEGLRGTNEKLFF. CDR3 in DNA: TGCGCCAGCAGCCAAGAGGGGCTCAGGGGGACTAATGAAAAACTGTTTTTT.

On this clonotype itself: A junction end diverges from the germline sequence, so it may reflect a read error. This chain uses TRBV12-3 or TRBV12-4 with TRBJ1-2; unclear D gene. The CDR3 sequence is 18 residues long. The CDR3 sequence is CASSFLLELAKTNYGCTF. The DNA for the CDR3 is TGTGCCAGCAGTTTCCTTCTCGAGTTGGCCAAGACTAACTATGGCTGCACCTTC.